Detailed here is one T cell receptor (beta chain). Its antigen is not identified. This sample is drawn from a study of OX40 agonist ivuxolimab in advanced cancers. The overall study: Partial responses, seen in three patients, involved one hepatocellular carcinoma and two cutaneous melanomas. Study results and limitations: Some nonresponders also had low normalized T-cell clonal expansion. Doses of 0.1 to 3.0 mg/kg were accompanied by clonal expansion of CD4+ and CD8+ blood T cells by week 6.

CDR3 length equals 14 residues. Trimming removed 0 bases from V and 5 bases from J; junction bases left unmatched: 3. Germline CDR1 SGHVS, CDR2 FQNEAQ. Profiled with immunoSEQ multiplex PCR; TCRdb holds only in-frame clones, not every one. The table records about 58,000 clones, roughly 80% of them present only once. The chain links TRBV7-8 to TRBJ1-1; 7 nucleotides line up with TRBD1. Sequencing used CD4+ or CD8+ T cells sorted from blood, obtained in a trial of the OX40 agonist ivuxolimab. The source of this sequence is an adult with an advanced solid tumor such as melanoma, head and neck, liver or kidney cancer. DNA of the CDR3: TGTGCCAGCAGCTTAGCAAACAGGGGAACTGAAGCTTTCTTT. This gives the protein CASSLANRGTEAFF.